The clone carrying this TCR beta chain was seen ten or more times. Its antigen is unknown. The CDR3 is 18 residues long. The germline CDR1 and CDR2 sequences are DFQATT and SNEGSKA (reference sequence). V gave up 1 base and J gave up 4 bases; unmatched junction bases: 12. These data come from a study of T cell repertoires in cytomegalovirus infection. Study context: CMV infection and matching HLA type were both indicated by public TCR beta signatures.

TCRdb itself ran the reads through MiXCR, one entry per CDR3 protein. The data hold roughly 500,000 distinct CDR3 sequences, with around 11% observed a single time. Findings of the study overall: Dominating the ex vivo response were HLA-C-restricted CMV-specific TCR beta clonotypes. Based on cumulative public TCR beta family frequency, carriers of CMV plus the relevant HLA were identified.

The rearrangement links TRBV20-1 to TRBJ1-6; TRBD1 aligns across 8 bases. The sequencing input was PBMCs. The TCR was taken from a human donor in good health (CMV status not recorded). Some clones in this sample may be carry-over from other donors' samples. The CDR3 sequence: CSARAALRGRRYNSPLHF. CDR3 nucleotide sequence: TGCAGTGCTAGAGCTGCTCTCAGGGGGCGCAGATATAATTCACCCCTCCACTTT.